The clone carrying this T cell receptor beta chain was seen more than once but under ten times. The junction had 12 bases not matched to a gene; V was cut back by 1 base and J by 3 bases. The CDR3 runs to 19 residues. The germline V gene encodes CDR1 SGHNT and CDR2 YYREEE (reference sequence). Template-switching 5'RACE yielded the TCR cDNA; a universal primer site and UMIs were added in the process. TCRdb fed the 5' RACE reads into MiXCR, producing one record per CDR3 protein. This table holds some 350,000 distinct CDR3 sequences, roughly 3.9% found once. The record originates from a study of T cells after yellow fever vaccination.

The clonotype comes from a man between 18 and 35 years old who received the YFV17D yellow fever vaccine. The chain is built from TRBV5-4 and TRBJ1-6, with 8 bases matching TRBD1. The sample here was PBMCs, taken 5 days after the yellow fever booster vaccination. The CDR3 DNA follows: TGTGCCAGCAGCTTGTTAAGGGGGACAGGAACCCGCTATAATTCACCCCTCCACTTT. This translates into CASSLLRGTGTRYNSPLHF.